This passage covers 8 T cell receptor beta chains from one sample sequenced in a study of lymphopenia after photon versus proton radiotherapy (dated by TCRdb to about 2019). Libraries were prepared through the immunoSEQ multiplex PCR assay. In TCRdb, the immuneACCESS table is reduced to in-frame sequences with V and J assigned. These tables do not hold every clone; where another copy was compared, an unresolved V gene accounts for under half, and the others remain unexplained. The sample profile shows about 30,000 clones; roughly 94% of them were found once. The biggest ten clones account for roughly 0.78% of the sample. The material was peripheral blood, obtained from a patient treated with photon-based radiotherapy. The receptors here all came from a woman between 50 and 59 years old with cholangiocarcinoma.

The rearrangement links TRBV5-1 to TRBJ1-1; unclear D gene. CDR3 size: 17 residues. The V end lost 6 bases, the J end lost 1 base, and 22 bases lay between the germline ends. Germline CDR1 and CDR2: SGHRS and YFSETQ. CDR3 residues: CASNTANSASPNTEAFF. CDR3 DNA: TGCGCCAGCAACACCGCAAACTCAGCCTCCCCGAACACTGAAGCTTTCTTT.

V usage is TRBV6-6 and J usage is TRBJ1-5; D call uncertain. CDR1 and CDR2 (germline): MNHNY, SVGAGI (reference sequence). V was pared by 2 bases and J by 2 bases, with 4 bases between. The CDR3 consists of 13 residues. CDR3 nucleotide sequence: TGTGCCAGCAGTTACGACGGCAATCAGCCCCAGCATTTT. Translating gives CASSYDGNQPQHF.

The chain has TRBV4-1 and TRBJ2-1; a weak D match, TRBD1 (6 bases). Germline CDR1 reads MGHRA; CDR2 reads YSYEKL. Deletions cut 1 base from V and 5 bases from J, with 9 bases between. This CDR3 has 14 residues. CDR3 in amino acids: CASSQGTGNNEQFF. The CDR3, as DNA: TGCGCCAGCAGCCAAGGTACAGGGAACAATGAGCAGTTCTTC.

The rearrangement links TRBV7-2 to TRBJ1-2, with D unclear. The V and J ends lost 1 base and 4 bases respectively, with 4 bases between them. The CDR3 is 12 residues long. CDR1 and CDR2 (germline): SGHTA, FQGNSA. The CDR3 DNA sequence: TGTGCCAGCAGCTTAGATAGCTATGGCTACACCTTC. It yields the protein CASSLDSYGYTF.

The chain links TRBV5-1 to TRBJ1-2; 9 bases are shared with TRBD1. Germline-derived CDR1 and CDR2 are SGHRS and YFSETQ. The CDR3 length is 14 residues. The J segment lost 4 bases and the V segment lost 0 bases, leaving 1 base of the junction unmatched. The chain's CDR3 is CASSLEDRGYGYTF. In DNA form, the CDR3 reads TGCGCCAGCAGCTTGGAGGACAGGGGCTATGGCTACACCTTC.

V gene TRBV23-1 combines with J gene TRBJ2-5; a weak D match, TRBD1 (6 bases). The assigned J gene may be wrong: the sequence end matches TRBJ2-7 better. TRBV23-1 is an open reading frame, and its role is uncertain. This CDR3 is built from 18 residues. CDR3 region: CASSQGARGRVGSYEQYF. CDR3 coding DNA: TGCGCCAGCAGTCAGGGAGCCAGGGGTAGGGTCGGTTCCTACGAGCAGTACTTC.

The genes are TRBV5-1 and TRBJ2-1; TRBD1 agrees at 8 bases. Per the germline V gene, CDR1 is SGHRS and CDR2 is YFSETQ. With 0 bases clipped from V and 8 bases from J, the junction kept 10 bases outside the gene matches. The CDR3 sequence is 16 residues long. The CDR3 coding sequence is TGCGCCAGCAGCTTGGCGGTGGACAGGGCAAGGGATGAGCAGTTCTTC. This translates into CASSLAVDRARDEQFF.

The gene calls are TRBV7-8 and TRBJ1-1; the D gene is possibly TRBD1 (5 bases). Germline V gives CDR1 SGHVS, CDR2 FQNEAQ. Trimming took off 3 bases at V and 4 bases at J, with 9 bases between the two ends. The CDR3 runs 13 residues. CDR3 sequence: CASSFRVSTEAFF. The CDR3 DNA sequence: TGTGCCAGCAGCTTCAGGGTATCCACTGAAGCTTTCTTT.